A selection of T cell receptor beta chains follows, all from one sample in a study of T cell repertoires in cytomegalovirus infection. TCRdb reanalysed the reads using MiXCR and keeps one entry per CDR3 protein. The profile covers approximately 180,000 distinct CDR3 sequences, with 8% to 10% appearing a single time and about 4.6% taken by the ten largest. The sequenced sample consisted of PBMCs. These receptors were taken from a human donor in good health (CMV status not recorded). Some clones in this sample may be carry-over from other donors' samples. Both conserved end residues are trimmed from each CDR3.

j_call v_call cdr3_aa
TRBJ2-4 TRBV18 ASSAGAAKNIQY
TRBJ1-4 TRBV7-2 ASSLVDRGGEKLF
TRBJ1-1 TRBV9 ASSVVWNTEAF
TRBJ2-3 TRBV12-3/TRBV12-4 ASSPTALNEQY
TRBJ2-2 TRBV12-3/TRBV12-4 ASSPRGAPRAGELF
TRBJ1-6 TRBV5-4 ASSQEVNSPLH
TRBJ2-3 TRBV7-2 ASSLYGGGSTDTQY
TRBJ1-4 TRBV7-2 ASSLESTTNEKLF
TRBJ2-1 TRBV7-9 ASSATSGAYNEQF
TRBJ1-5 TRBV7-2 ASSQDRAGQPQH
TRBJ1-1 TRBV28 ATERDEAF
TRBJ2-1 TRBV7-9 ASSSGTSYNEQF
TRBJ2-5 TRBV20-1 SASPPDSQETQY
TRBJ2-2 TRBV30 AWRGPNTGELF
TRBJ2-1 TRBV9 ASSVAPGGLAGGRSFYNEQF
TRBJ1-1 TRBV6-4 ASSKYRGLKNTEAF
TRBJ2-6 TRBV5-1 ASSPDGANVLT
TRBJ2-7 TRBV4-3 ASSQEARTSGTEQY
TRBJ1-4 TRBV7-2 ASSPGQGFEKLF
TRBJ1-2 TRBV29-1 SVEAPGTVYGYT
TRBJ1-1 TRBV7-6 ASSEGSNTEAF
TRBJ2-2 TRBV28 ASSQAGQTGELF